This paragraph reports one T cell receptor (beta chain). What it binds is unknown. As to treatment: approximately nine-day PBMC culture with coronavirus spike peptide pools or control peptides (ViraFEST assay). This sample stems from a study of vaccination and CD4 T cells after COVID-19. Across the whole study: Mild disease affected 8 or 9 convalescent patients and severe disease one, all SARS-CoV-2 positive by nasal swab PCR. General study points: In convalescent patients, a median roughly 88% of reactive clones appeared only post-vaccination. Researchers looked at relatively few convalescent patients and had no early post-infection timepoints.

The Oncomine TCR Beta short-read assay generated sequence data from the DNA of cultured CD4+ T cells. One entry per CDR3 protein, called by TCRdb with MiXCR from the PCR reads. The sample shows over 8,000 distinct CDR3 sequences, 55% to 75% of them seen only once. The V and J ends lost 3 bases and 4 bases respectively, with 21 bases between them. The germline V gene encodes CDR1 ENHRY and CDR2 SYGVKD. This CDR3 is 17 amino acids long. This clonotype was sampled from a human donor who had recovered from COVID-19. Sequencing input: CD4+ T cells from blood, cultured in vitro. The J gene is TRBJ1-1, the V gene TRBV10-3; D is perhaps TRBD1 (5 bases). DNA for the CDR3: TGTGCCATCAGTGACAATATACAACCAAGACAGAGCACTGAAGCTTTCTTT. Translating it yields CAISDNIQPRQSTEAFF.